What follows is one TCR beta chain and its context. Using immunoSEQ multiplex PCR, the repertoire was profiled, and TCRdb retains in-frame clones only, with some absent. The data contain some 200,000 clones, more than 75% of them singletons. These data belong to a study of cytotoxic CD8 clonotypes in ibrutinib-treated CLL. Study-wide background: Within the patient group, 11 were relapsed/refractory and approximately 14 treatment-naive, and 17 were IGHV unmutated.

The V gene end was trimmed by 6 bases and the J gene end by 3 bases; junction bases not matched to a gene: 3. This CDR3 has 13 residues. CDR1 is ENHRY, CDR2 SYGVKD, per germline. This specimen consisted of PBMCs, obtained after 12 months of ibrutinib treatment. The TCR originated in a human donor with chronic lymphocytic leukemia. This rearrangement joins TRBV10-3 to TRBJ2-7; 9 nucleotides align to TRBD2. In nucleotides, the CDR3 is TGTGCCATCAGGATAGCGGGAGACTACGAGCAGTACTTC. Its translation is CAIRIAGDYEQYF.